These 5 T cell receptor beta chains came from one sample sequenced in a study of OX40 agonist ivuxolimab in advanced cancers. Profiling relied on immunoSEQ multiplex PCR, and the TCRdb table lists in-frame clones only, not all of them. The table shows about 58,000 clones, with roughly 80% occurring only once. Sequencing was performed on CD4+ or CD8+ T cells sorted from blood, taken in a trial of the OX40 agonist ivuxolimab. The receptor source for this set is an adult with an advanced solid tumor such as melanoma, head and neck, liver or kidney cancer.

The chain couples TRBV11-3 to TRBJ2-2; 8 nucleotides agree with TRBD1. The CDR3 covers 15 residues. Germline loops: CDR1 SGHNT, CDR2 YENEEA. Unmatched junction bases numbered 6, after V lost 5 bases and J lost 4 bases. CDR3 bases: TGTGCCAGCAGCCTCACGACAGGGGTCACCGGGGAGCTGTTTTTT. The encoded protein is CASSLTTGVTGELFF.

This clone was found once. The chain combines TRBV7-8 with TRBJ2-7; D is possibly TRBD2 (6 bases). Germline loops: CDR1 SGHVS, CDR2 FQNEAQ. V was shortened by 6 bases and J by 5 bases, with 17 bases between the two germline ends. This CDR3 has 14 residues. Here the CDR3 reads CASRTSGVGNEQYF. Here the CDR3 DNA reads TGTGCCAGCAGGACGTCGGGGGTTGGAAACGAGCAGTACTTC.

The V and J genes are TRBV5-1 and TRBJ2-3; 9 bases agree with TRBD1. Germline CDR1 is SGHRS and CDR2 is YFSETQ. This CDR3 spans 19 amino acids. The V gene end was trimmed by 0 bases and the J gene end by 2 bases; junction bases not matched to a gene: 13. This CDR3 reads CASSLVGTGLRTNTDTQYF. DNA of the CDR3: TGCGCCAGCAGCTTGGTAGGGACAGGGCTTAGAACTAACACAGATACGCAGTATTTT.

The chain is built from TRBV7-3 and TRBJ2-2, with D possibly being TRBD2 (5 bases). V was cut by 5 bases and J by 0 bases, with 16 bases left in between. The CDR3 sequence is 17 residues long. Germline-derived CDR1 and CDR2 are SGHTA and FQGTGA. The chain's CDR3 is CASSTGLGPPNTGELFF. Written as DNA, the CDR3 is TGTGCCAGCAGCACCGGACTTGGACCCCCGAACACCGGGGAGCTGTTTTTT.

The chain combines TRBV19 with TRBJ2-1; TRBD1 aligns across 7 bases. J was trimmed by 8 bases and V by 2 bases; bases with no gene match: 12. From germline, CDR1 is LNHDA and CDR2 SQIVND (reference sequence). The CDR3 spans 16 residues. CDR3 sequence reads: CASSIREQGYFDEQFF. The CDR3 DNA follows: TGTGCCAGTAGTATAAGGGAACAGGGGTATTTTGATGAGCAGTTCTTC. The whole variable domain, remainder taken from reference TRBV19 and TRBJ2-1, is DGGITQSPKYLFRKEGQNVTLSCEQNLNHDAMYWYRQDPGQGLRLIYYSQIVNDFQKGDIAEGYSVSREKKESFPLTVTSAQKNPTAFYLCASSIREQGYFDEQFFGPGTRLTVL.